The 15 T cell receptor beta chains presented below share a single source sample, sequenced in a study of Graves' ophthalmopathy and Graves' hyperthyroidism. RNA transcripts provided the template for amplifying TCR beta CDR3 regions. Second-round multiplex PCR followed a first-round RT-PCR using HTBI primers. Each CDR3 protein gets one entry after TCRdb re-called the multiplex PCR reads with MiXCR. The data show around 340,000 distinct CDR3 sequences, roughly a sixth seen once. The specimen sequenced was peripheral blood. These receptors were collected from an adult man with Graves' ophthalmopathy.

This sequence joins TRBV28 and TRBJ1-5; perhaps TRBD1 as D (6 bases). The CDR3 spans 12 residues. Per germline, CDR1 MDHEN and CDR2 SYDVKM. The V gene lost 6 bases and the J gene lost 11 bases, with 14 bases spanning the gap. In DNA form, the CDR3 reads TGTGCCAGCAGCCGAACAAAGGGGGCCCAGCATTTT. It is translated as CASSRTKGAQHF. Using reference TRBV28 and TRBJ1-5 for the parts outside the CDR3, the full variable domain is DVKVTQSSRYLVKRTGEKVFLECVQDMDHENMFWYRQDPGLGLRLIYFSYDVKMKEKGDIPEGYSVSREKKERFSLILESASTNQTSMYLCASSRTKGAQHFGDGTRLSIL.

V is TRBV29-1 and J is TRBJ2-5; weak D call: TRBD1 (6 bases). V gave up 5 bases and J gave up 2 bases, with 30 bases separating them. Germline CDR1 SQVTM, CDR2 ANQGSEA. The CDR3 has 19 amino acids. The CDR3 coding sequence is TGCAGCGTTCGAACACCCCCCGCTGAACGTACAGGGACGCAAGAGACCCAGTACTTC. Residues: CSVRTPPAERTGTQETQYF.

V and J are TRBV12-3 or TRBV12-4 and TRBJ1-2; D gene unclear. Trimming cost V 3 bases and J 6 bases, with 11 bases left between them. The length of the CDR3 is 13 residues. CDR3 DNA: TGTGCCAGCAGTTTCGCCATCTTCAATGGCTACACCTTC. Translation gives CASSFAIFNGYTF.

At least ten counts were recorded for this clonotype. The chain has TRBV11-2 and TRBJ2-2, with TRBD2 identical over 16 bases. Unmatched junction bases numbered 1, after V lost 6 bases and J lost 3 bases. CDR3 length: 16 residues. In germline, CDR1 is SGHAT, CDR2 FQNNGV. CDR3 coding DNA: TGTGCCAGCAGGGGACTAGCGGGGGGGCACACCGGGGAGCTGTTTTTT. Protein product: CASRGLAGGHTGELFF.

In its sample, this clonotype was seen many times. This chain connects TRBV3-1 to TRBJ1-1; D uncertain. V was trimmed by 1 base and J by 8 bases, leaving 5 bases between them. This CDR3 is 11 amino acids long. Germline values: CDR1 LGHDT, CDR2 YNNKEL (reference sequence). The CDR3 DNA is TGTGCCAGCAGCCAAGGGACCGAAGCTTTCTTT. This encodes CASSQGTEAFF.

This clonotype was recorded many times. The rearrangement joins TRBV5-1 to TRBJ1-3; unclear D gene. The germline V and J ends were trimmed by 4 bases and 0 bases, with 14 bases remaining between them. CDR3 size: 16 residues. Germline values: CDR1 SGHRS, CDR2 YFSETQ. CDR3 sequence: CASSGRGVSSGNTIYF. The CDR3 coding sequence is TGCGCCAGCAGCGGTCGCGGGGTTAGCTCTGGAAACACCATATATTTT.

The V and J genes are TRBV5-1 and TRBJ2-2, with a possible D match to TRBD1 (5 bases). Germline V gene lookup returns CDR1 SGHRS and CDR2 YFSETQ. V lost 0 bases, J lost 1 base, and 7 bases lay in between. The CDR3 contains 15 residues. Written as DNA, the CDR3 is TGCGCCAGCAGCTTGGTACAGGAGAACACCGGGGAGCTGTTTTTT. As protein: CASSLVQENTGELFF.

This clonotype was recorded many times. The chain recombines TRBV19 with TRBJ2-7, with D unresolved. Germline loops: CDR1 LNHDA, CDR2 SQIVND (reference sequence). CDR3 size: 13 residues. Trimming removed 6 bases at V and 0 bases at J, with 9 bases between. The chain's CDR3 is CASSSPSSYEQYF. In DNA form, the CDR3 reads TGTGCCAGTAGCTCCCCGAGCTCCTACGAGCAGTACTTC. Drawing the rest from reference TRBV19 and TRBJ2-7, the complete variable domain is DGGITQSPKYLFRKEGQNVTLSCEQNLNHDAMYWYRQDPGQGLRLIYYSQIVNDFQKGDIAEGYSVSREKKESFPLTVTSAQKNPTAFYLCASSSPSSYEQYFGPGTRLTVT.

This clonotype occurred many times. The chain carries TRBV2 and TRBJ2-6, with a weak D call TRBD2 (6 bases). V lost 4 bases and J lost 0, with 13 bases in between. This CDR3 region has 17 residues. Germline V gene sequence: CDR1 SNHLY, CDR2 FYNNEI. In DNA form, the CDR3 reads TGTGCCAGCAGTGTCCGGGACGGGGGCTCTGGGGCCAACGTCCTGACTTTC. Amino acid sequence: CASSVRDGGSGANVLTF.

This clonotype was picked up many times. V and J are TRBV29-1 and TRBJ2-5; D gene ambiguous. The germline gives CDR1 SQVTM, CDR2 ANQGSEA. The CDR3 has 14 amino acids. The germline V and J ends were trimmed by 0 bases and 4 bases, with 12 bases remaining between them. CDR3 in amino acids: CSVEEPRPPETQYF. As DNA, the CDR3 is TGCAGCGTTGAAGAGCCACGACCCCCAGAGACCCAGTACTTC.

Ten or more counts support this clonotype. CDR3 sequence reads: CASSLAGQGVSPLHF. The CDR3 bases are TGCGCCAGCAGCTTGGCGGGACAGGGGGTTTCACCCCTCCACTTT. The chain is built from TRBV5-1 and TRBJ1-6, with 11 bases that match TRBD1. Losses at the gene ends were 0 bases for V and 9 bases for J; bases not matched to a gene: 2. The CDR3 loop spans 15 amino acids. CDR1 SGHRS and CDR2 YFSETQ come from the germline V gene.

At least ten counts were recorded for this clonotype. CDR3 region: CASSLDPGRLQETQYF. The CDR3 nucleotides read TGTGCCAGCAGCCTAGACCCGGGCCGGCTCCAAGAGACCCAGTACTTC. The genes are TRBV7-9 and TRBJ2-5; no clear D gene. The CDR3 covers 16 residues. The V end lost 5 bases, the J end lost 1 base, and 17 bases lay between the germline ends. The germline V gene has CDR1 SEHNR and CDR2 FQNEAQ (reference sequence). Based on the CDR3 plus reference TRBV7-9 and TRBJ2-5, the full variable domain is DTGVSQNPRHKITKRGQNVTFRCDPISEHNRLYWYRQTLGQGPEFLTYFQNEAQLEKSRLLSDRFSAERPKGSFSTLEIQRTEQGDSAMYLCASSLDPGRLQETQYFGPGTRLLVL.

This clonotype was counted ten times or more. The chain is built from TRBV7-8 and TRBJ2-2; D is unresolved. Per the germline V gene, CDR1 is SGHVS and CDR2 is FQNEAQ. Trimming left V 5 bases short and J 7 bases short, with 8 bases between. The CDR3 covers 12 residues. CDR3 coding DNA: TGTGCCAGCAGCACGTACAGCGGGGAGCTGTTTTTT. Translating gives CASSTYSGELFF.

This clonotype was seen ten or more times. The CDR3 DNA sequence: TGTGCCAGCAGCCAAGACGGCGGCTACGAAGCTTTCTTT. Translated, it gives CASSQDGGYEAFF. The V call is TRBV3-1, the J call TRBJ1-1; D uncertain. Germline-derived CDR1 and CDR2 are LGHDT and YNNKEL (reference sequence). V was pared by 0 bases and J by 8 bases, with 10 bases between. This CDR3 region has 13 residues.

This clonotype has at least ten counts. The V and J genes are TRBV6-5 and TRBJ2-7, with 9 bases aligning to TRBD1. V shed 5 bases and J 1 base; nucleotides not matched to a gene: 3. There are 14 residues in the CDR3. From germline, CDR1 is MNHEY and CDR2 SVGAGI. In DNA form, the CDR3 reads TGTGCCAGCAGTAGACAGGGGGGTTCCTACGAGCAGTACTTC. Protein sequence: CASSRQGGSYEQYF.